A single sample is the source of the 5 T cell receptor beta chains below, sequenced in a study of blood T cell repertoires in COVID-19. Only in-frame clones appear in the TCRdb table, and some are missing; sequencing was by immunoSEQ multiplex PCR. This sample has about 500,000 clones, with 89% found just once. Sequencing was done on a sample of peripheral blood. These receptors all stem from a man aged 18-30 years with COVID-19, enrolled during active disease.

The V call is TRBV4-2, the J call TRBJ1-5; the D gene is possibly TRBD1 (5 bases). CDR1 and CDR2 (germline): LGHNA, YNFKEQ. This CDR3 is built from 15 residues. V was clipped by 0 bases and J by 7 bases, with 13 bases between them. The CDR3 DNA sequence: TGTGCCAGCAGCCAAGATCACTCAGGGTACCAGCCCCAGCATTTT. This codes for CASSQDHSGYQPQHF.

The chain links TRBV19 to TRBJ2-3; 16 nucleotides match TRBD2. J gave up 0 bases and V 8 bases, and 8 bases lay outside the gene matches. The CDR3 has 18 residues. Germline assignment: CDR1 LNHDA and CDR2 SQIVND (reference sequence). For the CDR3, the DNA is TGTGCCAGTCGAGTGGGGACTAGCGGGAGGGGAAGCACAGATACGCAGTATTTT. It is translated as CASRVGTSGRGSTDTQYF. Combining the CDR3 with reference TRBV19 and TRBJ2-3 gives the whole variable domain DGGITQSPKYLFRKEGQNVTLSCEQNLNHDAMYWYRQDPGQGLRLIYYSQIVNDFQKGDIAEGYSVSREKKESFPLTVTSAQKNPTAFYLCASRVGTSGRGSTDTQYFGPGTRLTVL.

J is TRBJ1-2 and V is TRBV9; D gene uncertain. V was shortened by 0 bases and J by 8 bases, with 20 bases between the two germline ends. The CDR3 contains 16 residues. Germline V gives CDR1 SGDLS, CDR2 YYNGEE. CDR3 sequence reads: CASSVDLEAGPQGYTF. In DNA form, the CDR3 reads TGTGCCAGCAGCGTAGATTTGGAGGCAGGCCCTCAGGGCTACACCTTC.

The chain recombines TRBV4-1 with TRBJ2-7, with TRBD1 matching 9 bases. The CDR3 consists of 15 residues. After removal of 0 bases from V and 2 bases from J, the junction contained 2 bases not matched to a gene. Germline V lookup: CDR1 MGHRA, CDR2 YSYEKL. CDR3 sequence reads: CASSQDRTGAYEQYF. DNA of the CDR3: TGCGCCAGCAGCCAAGATCGGACAGGGGCCTACGAGCAGTACTTC.

V is TRBV18 and J is TRBJ1-1; D unresolved. CDR3 length: 13 residues. CDR1 KGHSH and CDR2 LQKENI come from the germline V gene. V was trimmed by 6 bases and J by 8 bases, leaving 16 bases between them. CDR3 in amino acids: CASSPPGYKEAFF. In nucleotides, the CDR3 is TGTGCCAGCTCGCCGCCGGGTTACAAAGAAGCTTTCTTT. The full variable domain, in which reference TRBV18 and TRBJ1-1 provide the parts outside the CDR3, is NAGVMQNPRHLVRRRGQEARLRCSPMKGHSHVYWYRQLPEEGLKFMVYLQKENIIDESGMPKERFSAEFPKEGPSILRIQQVVRGDSAAYFCASSPPGYKEAFFGQGTRLTVV.